This is a list of T cell receptor beta chains from one sample in a study of regulatory T cells in long-lasting Graves disease. From the multiplex PCR reads, TCRdb called clonotypes with MiXCR, one entry per CDR3 protein. The sample lists 360,000 or so distinct CDR3 sequences; approximately 15% were seen once. These data were also reused for a study on T cells in Graves' hyperthyroidism and ophthalmopathy.

Sequencing used peripheral blood mononuclear cells (PBMCs), obtained at new diagnosis, from a patient treated with antithyroid drugs. The receptors were gathered from a man between 40 and 49 years old with Graves disease. Each CDR3 is given with its conserved first and last residue. D genes are given only for firm matches. Expanded clones get a size class; other rows say once, few or many, or leave the size out.

abundance	v_gene	d_gene	j_gene	CDR3aa	CDR3nt
-	TRBV2	-	TRBJ2-5	CASKREQETRGPF	TGTGCCAGCAAGAGGGAACAAGAGACCCGAGGGCCCTTC
few	TRBV6-2/TRBV6-3	-	TRBJ1-5	CASSYSSFIAQPQHF	TGTGCCAGCAGTTACTCGAGTTTTATAGCTCAGCCCCAGCATTTT
few	TRBV9	TRBD2	TRBJ2-3	CASSASGVSADTQYF	TGTGCCAGCAGCGCAAGCGGGGTTTCAGCAGATACGCAGTATTTT
many	TRBV6-1	-	TRBJ2-7	CASSGDTYEQYF	TGTGCCAGCAGTGGCGACACCTACGAGCAGTACTTC
many	TRBV5-1	TRBD2	TRBJ2-5	CASSLIAGAETQYF	TGTGCCAGCAGCTTAATAGCGGGAGCTGAGACCCAGTACTTC
-	TRBV5-5	TRBD2	TRBJ2-1	CASSLDPSGAYNEQFF	TGTGCCAGCAGCTTGGATCCTAGCGGGGCCTACAATGAGCAGTTCTTC
-	TRBV18	-	TRBJ2-7	CASSRLPGQGNGEQYF	TGTGCCAGCTCACGACTGCCGGGTCAGGGGAACGGCGAGCAGTACTTC
few	TRBV14	TRBD1	TRBJ2-7	CASSHPGTGLYEQYF	TGTGCCAGCAGCCACCCCGGGACAGGGCTGTACGAGCAGTACTTC
-	TRBV4-3	-	TRBJ1-3	CASSQLQGTGNTIYF	TGCGCCAGCAGCCAACTACAGGGAACTGGAAACACCATATATTTT
-	TRBV10-3	-	TRBJ1-2	CAIPAWGDRGYTF	TGTGCGATACCTGCATGGGGCGATCGAGGCTACACCTTC
-	TRBV7-6	-	TRBJ2-3	CASSSSGFGDTQYF	TGTGCCAGCAGCTCCTCGGGGTTTGGAGATACGCAGTATTTT
many	TRBV29-1	TRBD1	TRBJ2-5	CSVRTGGPQETQYF	TGCAGCGTAAGGACAGGGGGTCCACAAGAGACCCAGTACTTC
-	TRBV11-3	-	TRBJ1-1	CASSSPTKAFF	TGTGCCAGCAGCTCCCCCACTAAAGCTTTCTTT
many	TRBV15	TRBD1	TRBJ1-5	CATSGPSPTGGHNQPQHF	TGTGCCACCAGCGGACCCAGCCCAACAGGGGGCCACAATCAGCCCCAGCATTTT
many	TRBV5-5	-	TRBJ1-1	CASSLAGQGLGTEAFF	TGTGCCAGCAGCTTGGCTGGTCAGGGGCTGGGCACTGAAGCTTTCTTT
-	TRBV29-1	-	TRBJ1-4	CSVDSGTGEKLFF	TGCAGCGTTGACTCAGGGACTGGCGAAAAACTGTTTTTT
-	TRBV19	TRBD2	TRBJ2-5	CASSFGLAGAAVETQYF	TGTGCCAGTAGTTTCGGACTAGCGGGCGCTGCAGTGGAGACCCAGTACTTC
many	TRBV28	-	TRBJ2-7	CASRSGLYYEQYF	TGTGCCAGCAGGTCGGGACTCTACTACGAGCAGTACTTC
few	TRBV7-9	TRBD1	TRBJ2-1	CASSLPGQDNEQFF	TGTGCCAGCAGCCTCCCGGGACAGGACAATGAGCAGTTCTTC
few	TRBV19	TRBD1	TRBJ2-1	CASSIGRDRGNEQFF	TGTGCCAGTAGTATAGGAAGGGACAGGGGCAATGAGCAGTTCTTC
-	TRBV7-3	TRBD2	TRBJ2-1	CGSSLTGRAGGQFF	TGTGGCAGCAGCTTAACGGGTCGAGCGGGGGGTCAGTTCTTC
many	TRBV3-1	TRBD2	TRBJ2-3	CASSPGLAQGGGPDTQYF	TGTGCCAGCAGCCCGGGACTAGCCCAAGGGGGAGGGCCAGATACGCAGTATTTT
few	TRBV5-1	-	TRBJ1-3	CASSPGRSSGNTIYF	TGCGCCAGCAGCCCGGGACGGAGCTCTGGAAACACCATATATTTT
few	TRBV29-1	TRBD2	TRBJ2-1	CSVSLGGDYNEQFF	TGCAGCGTCTCTCTGGGGGGGGATTACAATGAGCAGTTCTTC
many	TRBV6-2/TRBV6-3	TRBD1	TRBJ2-1	CASRDRGSYNEQFF	TGTGCCAGCAGGGACAGGGGTAGCTACAATGAGCAGTTCTTC
many	TRBV12-3/TRBV12-4	TRBD2	TRBJ2-7	CASSLTSGPYEQYF	TGTGCCAGCAGTTTGACTAGCGGTCCCTACGAGCAGTACTTC